This T cell receptor beta chain was identified during a study of T cell repertoires in cytomegalovirus infection. The wider study: Public TCR beta signatures provided an indication of both CMV infection and a matching HLA type.

Via MiXCR, TCRdb re-called the reads, giving one row per CDR3 protein. The top ten clones hold around 13% of a sample with 310,000 or so distinct CDR3 sequences, 17% of them seen once. Germline CDR1 SEHNR, CDR2 FQNEAQ (reference sequence). The ends lost 4 bases at V and 2 bases at J; junction bases unmatched: 4. The CDR3 extends over 15 amino acids. For this clonotype: No antigen is known for it.

Study-level points and caveats: The response measured ex vivo was dominated by TCR beta clonotypes (HLA-C-restricted and CMV-specific).

J is TRBJ2-3 and V is TRBV7-9, with 9 bases aligning to TRBD1. The source material was PBMCs. The receptor was isolated from a human donor in good health (CMV status not recorded). Some clones in this sample may be carry-over from other donors' samples. The CDR3, as DNA: TGTGCCAGCAGCTCGGGACAGGGAAACACAGATACGCAGTATTTT. Translated: CASSSGQGNTDTQYF.